Shown below are 4 T cell receptor beta chains from a single sample sequenced in a study of T cell responses to AZD1222 COVID-19 vaccine. Generated by immunoSEQ multiplex PCR, the TCRdb table keeps only in-frame clones and is missing some. The sample carries about 150,000 clones, 75% to 90% recorded once. The sequences come from peripheral blood, collected 28 days after the second AZD1222 dose. These receptors were collected from an adult who received the AZD1222 COVID-19 vaccine.

The chain combines TRBV18 with TRBJ2-7; 11 nucleotides line up with TRBD2. The CDR3 runs to 15 residues. The V gene end was trimmed by 6 bases and the J gene end by 3 bases; junction bases not matched to a gene: 7. Per the germline V gene, CDR1 is KGHSH and CDR2 is LQKENI. Here the CDR3 reads CASSPVAGGSYEQYF. CDR3 sequence (DNA): TGTGCCAGCTCCCCGGTAGCGGGAGGGAGCTACGAGCAGTACTTC. Full variable domain (rest looked up from reference TRBV18 and TRBJ2-7): NAGVMQNPRHLVRRRGQEARLRCSPMKGHSHVYWYRQLPEEGLKFMVYLQKENIIDESGMPKERFSAEFPKEGPSILRIQQVVRGDSAAYFCASSPVAGGSYEQYFGPGTRLTVT.

The chain links TRBV9 to TRBJ2-2; D is undetermined. Deletions cut 0 bases from V and 7 bases from J, with 4 bases between. Germline V gives CDR1 SGDLS, CDR2 YYNGEE. The CDR3 consists of 12 residues. In nucleotides, the CDR3 is TGTGCCAGCAGCGTAGAAATCGGGGAGCTGTTTTTT. This codes for CASSVEIGELFF.

The chain recombines TRBV20-1 with TRBJ2-7; no firm D call. This CDR3 has 11 residues. Germline CDR1 and CDR2: DFQATT and SNEGSKA (reference sequence). Trimming pared 3 bases from V and 12 bases from J, leaving 15 bases between. CDR3 region: CSARSSKASYF. CDR3 coding DNA: TGCAGTGCTAGGTCATCCAAGGCGTCGTACTTC.

V gene TRBV10-3 combines with J gene TRBJ2-1; 8 bases line up with TRBD2. Germline V CDR1 and CDR2: ENHRY, SYGVKD. The CDR3 runs to 14 residues. The ends lost 5 bases at V and 10 bases at J; junction bases unmatched: 10. CDR3 region: CAISSAGGGSEQFF. DNA of the CDR3: TGTGCCATCAGTTCTGCGGGAGGCGGGAGCGAGCAGTTCTTC.